This TCR beta chain was recovered during a study of blood T cell repertoires in COVID-19. CDR1 is MDHEN, CDR2 SYDVKM, per germline. The CDR3 totals 12 residues. V was shortened by 6 bases and J by 5 bases, with 11 bases between the two germline ends. Profiled with immunoSEQ multiplex PCR; TCRdb holds only in-frame clones, not every one. The table includes approximately 500,000 clones, over 75% detected once. Sequencing used PBMCs or T cells enriched from blood (not recorded which). V usage is TRBV28 and J usage is TRBJ2-7; D is perhaps TRBD1 (6 bases). The receptor was isolated from a woman in her thirties or forties who had recovered from COVID-19. Written as DNA, the CDR3 is TGTGCCAGCAGCCTATACAGGGACGAGCAGTACTTC. Protein product: CASSLYRDEQYF.